A single sample gave rise to the 28 T cell receptor beta chains below, sequenced in a study of cytomegalovirus exposure and HLA in healthy donors. The method was immunoSEQ multiplex PCR; TCRdb's version includes in-frame clones alone and lacks a portion of them. The sample lists approximately 270,000 clones, 80% to 90% occurring once. The specimen sequenced was PBMCs. Receptors were obtained from a woman younger than 35 in good health and CMV-seronegative.

The V gene is TRBV7-8, the J gene TRBJ2-3, with TRBD2 identical over 7 bases. This CDR3 has 15 residues. Losses at the gene ends were 5 bases for V and 4 bases for J; bases not matched to a gene: 9. From germline, CDR1 is SGHVS and CDR2 FQNEAQ. The CDR3 is CASSDGLGFPDTQYF. The DNA for the CDR3 is TGTGCCAGCAGCGACGGACTAGGGTTCCCAGATACGCAGTATTTT.

The rearrangement links TRBV19 to TRBJ1-5; D remains unclear. CDR3 size: 13 residues. V was cut by 5 bases and J by 5 bases, with 10 bases left in between. Germline CDR1 is LNHDA and CDR2 is SQIVND (reference sequence). CDR3 protein: CASSSLGYQPQHF. CDR3 nucleotide sequence: TGTGCCAGTAGTTCCCTGGGCTATCAGCCCCAGCATTTT.

The chain employs TRBV27 and TRBJ2-4, with 10 bases matching TRBD1. The CDR3 totals 20 residues. Germline V gene lookup returns CDR1 MNHEY and CDR2 SMNVEV (reference sequence). Trimming took 5 bases from V and 3 from J; bases not matched to a gene: 19. The CDR3 DNA sequence: TGTGCCAGCAGTATTCCGGGACAGGGGCTTCAAAAGAGGGGCAAAAACATTCAGTACTTC. Its translation is CASSIPGQGLQKRGKNIQYF.

The chain has TRBV19 and TRBJ1-1; 7 positions match TRBD1. Germline V gene lookup returns CDR1 LNHDA and CDR2 SQIVND (reference sequence). V gave up 6 bases and J gave up 1 base; unmatched junction bases: 2. This CDR3 region has 13 residues. CDR3 bases: TGTGCCAGTAGCCGGGACAGGAACACTGAAGCTTTCTTT. This translates into CASSRDRNTEAFF.

The genes are TRBV30 and TRBJ2-7; D is unresolved. The V end was cut by 4 bases, the J end by 3 bases, with 7 bases between. The germline V gene encodes CDR1 GTSNPN and CDR2 SVGIG (reference sequence). The CDR3 length is 11 residues. CDR3 sequence reads: CAWKLFYEQYF. CDR3 DNA: TGTGCCTGGAAACTTTTCTACGAGCAGTACTTC. Full variable domain (remainder filled in from reference TRBV30 and TRBJ2-7): SQTIHQWPATLVQPVGSPLSLECTVEGTSNPNLYWYRQAAGRGLQLLFYSVGIGQISSEVPQNLSASRPQDRQFILSSKKLLLSDSGFYLCAWKLFYEQYFGPGTRLTVT.

The chain has TRBV30 and TRBJ2-1, with D tentatively TRBD2 (5 bases). Germline loops: CDR1 GTSNPN, CDR2 SVGIG (reference sequence). The CDR3 consists of 12 residues. The ends were cut back, 4 bases at V and 3 bases at J, with 7 bases in the middle. Here the CDR3 reads CAWTRDYNEQFF. CDR3 DNA sequence: TGTGCCTGGACTCGGGACTACAATGAGCAGTTCTTC.

The chain couples TRBV6-5 to TRBJ1-5; TRBD1 aligns across 9 bases. This CDR3 comprises 15 residues. Germline V gene sequence: CDR1 MNHEY, CDR2 SVGAGI. Trimming cost V 2 bases and J 6 bases; bases outside gene matches: 5. The DNA of the CDR3 is TGTGCCAGCAGTTACGGGGACAGGGAATCTCAGCCCCAGCATTTT. Protein sequence: CASSYGDRESQPQHF.

This rearrangement joins TRBV11-2 to TRBJ1-3; D is undetermined. Trimming shortened V by 3 bases and J by 2 bases, and 11 bases separated the two germline ends. This CDR3 contains 15 residues. Germline lookup yields CDR1 SGHAT and CDR2 FQNNGV. CDR3 DNA: TGTGCCAGCAGCTTTTGGCCCCTCGCTGGAAACACCATATATTTT. It encodes CASSFWPLAGNTIYF.

This clone has only a few counts. The V call is TRBV29-1, the J call TRBJ1-5; weak D call: TRBD1 (6 bases). CDR1 is SQVTM and CDR2 is ANQGSEA in the germline V gene. The ends were cut back, 4 bases at V and 4 bases at J, with 8 bases in the middle. The CDR3 is made up of 12 amino acids. The chain's CDR3 is CSVGTANQPQHF. The CDR3 nucleotides read TGCAGCGTTGGGACAGCAAATCAGCCCCAGCATTTT.

CDR3: CASMPGPGGYGYTF. CDR3 coding DNA: TGTGCCAGTATGCCGGGGCCAGGGGGGTATGGCTACACCTTC. This sequence joins TRBV19 and TRBJ1-2, with 7 bases that match TRBD1. Trimming at V came to 7 bases and at J to 5 bases, leaving 10 bases not matched to a gene. The length of the CDR3 is 14 residues. Germline CDR1 and CDR2: LNHDA and SQIVND (reference sequence).

This clone was observed once. J is TRBJ2-1 and V is TRBV6-5, with a possible D match to TRBD2 (6 bases). Germline-derived CDR1 and CDR2 are MNHEY and SVGAGI. This CDR3 region has 13 residues. Deletions cut 1 base from V and 5 bases from J, with 6 bases between. Here the CDR3 reads CASSYWGDNEQFF. CDR3 DNA: TGTGCCAGCAGTTACTGGGGGGACAATGAGCAGTTCTTC.

The CDR3 coding sequence is TGTGCCAGCAGCGTAGCTTCGGCTAGCGGGAGCTCCTACAATGAGCAGTTCTTC. Encoded protein: CASSVASASGSSYNEQFF. The V call is TRBV9, the J call TRBJ2-1, with 10 bases identical to TRBD2. CDR3 size: 18 residues. Germline CDR1 SGDLS, CDR2 YYNGEE. Losses at the gene ends were 0 bases for V and 0 bases for J; bases not matched to a gene: 6.

V gene TRBV29-1 combines with J gene TRBJ1-1; no reliable D call. The CDR3 has 13 residues. Trimming took 4 bases from V and 3 from J, leaving 12 bases between them. CDR1 SQVTM and CDR2 ANQGSEA come from the germline V gene. The CDR3 nucleotides read TGCAGCGTTGCGGGTTTATCGGACACTGAAGCTTTCTTT. It specifies CSVAGLSDTEAFF.

CDR3 DNA: TGCAGTGTCATAGACCGGGGGGGCTACACCTTC. Residues: CSVIDRGGYTF. The chain has TRBV20-1 and TRBJ1-2; tentatively, D is TRBD1 (5 bases). Germline CDR1 and CDR2: DFQATT and SNEGSKA (reference sequence). Deletions cut 7 bases from V and 8 bases from J, with 14 bases between. This CDR3 is 11 amino acids long.

This clone was seen just once. CDR3 region: CAWRGQLNTEAFF. The CDR3 DNA sequence: TGTGCCTGGAGGGGACAGTTGAACACTGAAGCTTTCTTT. The J gene is TRBJ1-1, the V gene TRBV30; 7 nucleotides match TRBD1. CDR1 is GTSNPN and CDR2 is SVGIG in the germline V gene (reference sequence). This CDR3 contains 13 residues. Trimming removed 3 bases from V and 0 bases from J; junction bases left unmatched: 1. Using reference TRBV30 and TRBJ1-1 for the parts outside the CDR3, the full variable domain is SQTIHQWPATLVQPVGSPLSLECTVEGTSNPNLYWYRQAAGRGLQLLFYSVGIGQISSEVPQNLSASRPQDRQFILSSKKLLLSDSGFYLCAWRGQLNTEAFFGQGTRLTVV.

The CDR3 region is CAISEIWRQGMAVNYGYTF. DNA for the CDR3: TGTGCCATCAGTGAAATATGGCGGCAGGGAATGGCTGTTAACTATGGCTACACCTTC. This sequence joins TRBV10-3 and TRBJ1-2; tentatively, D is TRBD1 (5 bases). CDR3 size: 19 residues. CDR1 ENHRY and CDR2 SYGVKD come from the germline V gene. Between the trimmed V and J ends, which lost 3 bases and 1 base, there was a span of 24 bases.

The chain employs TRBV6-5 and TRBJ2-7; D ambiguous. The CDR3 covers 13 residues. V was pared by 4 bases and J by 6 bases, with 13 bases between. Germline CDR1 MNHEY, CDR2 SVGAGI. CDR3 protein: CASSSLEPGEQYF. The CDR3 nucleotides read TGTGCCAGCAGTTCCTTGGAGCCGGGCGAGCAGTACTTC.

V gene TRBV2 combines with J gene TRBJ2-7; D is perhaps TRBD1 (6 bases). The CDR3 extends over 12 amino acids. CDR1 and CDR2 from the germline V gene are SNHLY and FYNNEI. The germline V and J ends were trimmed by 7 bases and 5 bases, with 12 bases remaining between them. The CDR3 loop reads CASNLRGHEQYF. For the CDR3, the DNA is TGTGCCAGCAATCTCAGGGGTCACGAGCAGTACTTC.

V usage is TRBV29-1 and J usage is TRBJ2-7, with 10 bases identical to TRBD1. Germline V CDR1 and CDR2: SQVTM, ANQGSEA. The junction had 7 bases not matched to a gene; V was cut back by 7 bases and J by 4 bases. This CDR3 is built from 13 residues. The CDR3 nucleotides are TGCAGCGCCATTACGGACAGGGGGTACGAGCAGTACTTC. Protein sequence: CSAITDRGYEQYF.

The rearrangement links TRBV27 to TRBJ1-5; TRBD1 is a possible D gene (5 bases). The germline V gene has CDR1 MNHEY and CDR2 SMNVEV (reference sequence). The CDR3 has 16 residues. The ends were cut back, 5 bases at V and 1 base at J, with 15 bases in the middle. CDR3 nucleotides: TGTGCCAGCAGTGTCCTGGGGCCACCGAGCAATCAGCCCCAGCATTTT. This gives the protein CASSVLGPPSNQPQHF.

The DNA for the CDR3 is TGTGCCAGCAGTGAACTCGACAAGCATCCCTACGAGCAGTACTTC. Translated, it gives CASSELDKHPYEQYF. The chain uses TRBV2 and TRBJ2-7; the D is unclear. Trimming pared 2 bases from V and 2 bases from J, leaving 13 bases between. The CDR3 sequence is 15 residues long. CDR1 and CDR2 from the germline V gene are SNHLY and FYNNEI.

This clone appeared once. V gene TRBV9 combines with J gene TRBJ1-2, with unresolved D. The length of the CDR3 is 14 residues. Deletions cut 2 bases from V and 0 bases from J, with 8 bases between. Germline values: CDR1 SGDLS, CDR2 YYNGEE. CDR3 sequence reads: CASSVDYANYGYTF. The CDR3 DNA reads TGTGCCAGCAGCGTCGACTACGCTAACTATGGCTACACCTTC.

V usage is TRBV28 and J usage is TRBJ1-5, with a tentative D call TRBD1 (6 bases). The CDR3 is 13 amino acids. Looked up from germline, CDR1 is MDHEN and CDR2 is SYDVKM. V was shortened by 4 bases and J by 4 bases, with 8 bases between the two germline ends. The CDR3 loop is CASSYRVNQPQHF. The CDR3 DNA follows: TGTGCCAGCAGTTACAGGGTTAATCAGCCCCAGCATTTT.

The genes are TRBV25-1 and TRBJ2-7; D possibly corresponds to TRBD2 (7 bases). In germline, CDR1 is MGHDK, CDR2 SYGVNS. The CDR3 is made up of 18 amino acids. Trimming removed 0 bases from V and 7 bases from J, with 25 bases in between. The CDR3 coding sequence is TGTGCCAGCAGTGAATATCGCCCGGAAAGGGGGGGCTTTGGGGAGCAGTACTTC. Encoded protein: CASSEYRPERGGFGEQYF.

The genes are TRBV27 and TRBJ2-3, with TRBD2 matching over 8 bases. Germline V gene lookup returns CDR1 MNHEY and CDR2 SMNVEV (reference sequence). The junction had 12 bases not matched to a gene; V was cut back by 2 bases and J by 5 bases. The CDR3 spans 17 residues. The CDR3 DNA sequence: TGTGCCAGCAGTTTAGCTCGCGGGGGGCTCTATGTAGATACGCAGTATTTT. Its translation is CASSLARGGLYVDTQYF.

This clone occurred a few times. This chain uses TRBV27 with TRBJ2-7; a possible D gene is TRBD1 (5 bases). CDR3 length: 14 amino acids. The V end lost 4 bases, the J end lost 4 bases, and 14 bases lay between the germline ends. From germline, CDR1 is MNHEY and CDR2 SMNVEV (reference sequence). The CDR3 region has the DNA TGTGCCAGCAGTTGGGGCAGGGAAACTTACGAGCAGTACTTC. Protein: CASSWGRETYEQYF.

V usage is TRBV10-3 and J usage is TRBJ2-1; D ambiguous. Germline CDR1 ENHRY, CDR2 SYGVKD. CDR3 size: 13 residues. Trimming took off 7 bases at V and 8 bases at J, with 15 bases between the two ends. CDR3 loop: CAITRVIDDEQFF. The CDR3 coding sequence is TGTGCCATCACCCGGGTGATTGACGATGAGCAGTTCTTC.

This sequence joins TRBV27 and TRBJ2-1; 8 nucleotides match TRBD1. The germline CDR1 and CDR2 sequences are MNHEY and SMNVEV (reference sequence). V dropped 3 bases and J dropped 5; count of bases not matched to a gene: 6. CDR3 length equals 15 residues. The CDR3 loop reads CASSLARTGHNEQFF. CDR3 DNA: TGTGCCAGCAGTTTGGCGCGGACAGGGCACAATGAGCAGTTCTTC.